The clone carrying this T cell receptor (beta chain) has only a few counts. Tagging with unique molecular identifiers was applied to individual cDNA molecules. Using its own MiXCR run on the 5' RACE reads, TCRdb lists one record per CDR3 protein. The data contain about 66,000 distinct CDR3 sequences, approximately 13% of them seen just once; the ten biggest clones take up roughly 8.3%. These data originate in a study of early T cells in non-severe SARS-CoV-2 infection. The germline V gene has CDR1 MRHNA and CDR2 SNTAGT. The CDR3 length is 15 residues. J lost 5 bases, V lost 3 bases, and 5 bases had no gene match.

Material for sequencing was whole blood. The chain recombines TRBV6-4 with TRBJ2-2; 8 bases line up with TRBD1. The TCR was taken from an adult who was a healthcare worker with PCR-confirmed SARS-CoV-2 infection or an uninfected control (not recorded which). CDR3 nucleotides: TGTGCCAGCAGTGAGGGACAGGACCTTACCGGGGAGCTGTTTTTT. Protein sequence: CASSEGQDLTGELFF.